Following are 21 T cell receptor beta chains from one sample sequenced in a study of blood T cells in healthy people across ages. Alongside a J-beta primer mix, a sample-barcoded 5' primer served in a second PCR lasting 7 to 11 cycles. TCRdb itself ran the 5' RACE reads through MiXCR, one entry per CDR3 protein. The sample yields over 500,000 distinct CDR3 sequences, about 25% seen once. These same records also appear under a second study, on T cells of mothers and their children.

The sequenced sample consisted of blood. These receptors all stem from a boy aged 2 to 10 in good health.

This clonotype appeared a few times. V gene TRBV19 combines with J gene TRBJ1-2; TRBD1 might be the D (6 bases). Germline lookup yields CDR1 LNHDA and CDR2 SQIVND (reference sequence). The CDR3 sequence is 14 residues long. Trimming took 6 bases from V and 6 from J, leaving 17 bases between them. The CDR3 DNA is TGTGCCAGTAGATACAGGGAGAAATTCAATGGCTACACCTTC. It is translated as CASRYREKFNGYTF.

This chain uses TRBV20-1 with TRBJ1-2, with D possibly being TRBD1 (5 bases). Germline V lookup: CDR1 DFQATT, CDR2 SNEGSKA (reference sequence). The CDR3 runs to 14 residues. Trimming stripped 0 bases from V and 5 bases from J, with 13 bases between. The CDR3 DNA reads TGCAGTGCTAGAGATTTGCGCAGGGTATATGGCTACACCTTC. Translation gives CSARDLRRVYGYTF.

The chain is built from TRBV12-3 or TRBV12-4 and TRBJ2-1; the D is unclear. V lost 3 bases and J lost 6, with 9 bases in between. The CDR3 covers 13 residues. Here the CDR3 reads CASSFSPINEQFF. CDR3 nucleotide sequence: TGTGCCAGCAGTTTCAGCCCGATCAATGAGCAGTTCTTC.

This rearrangement joins TRBV19 to TRBJ2-4, with D perhaps matching TRBD1 (6 bases). Germline V gene sequence: CDR1 LNHDA, CDR2 SQIVND (reference sequence). Deletions cut 3 bases from V and 5 bases from J, with 14 bases between. CDR3 length: 15 amino acids. This CDR3 is CASSIGTRSQNIQYF. CDR3 nucleotide sequence: TGTGCCAGTAGTATCGGGACAAGGTCCCAAAACATTCAGTACTTC.

The rearrangement uses TRBV3-1 and TRBJ2-7; the D is unclear. The CDR3 is 14 amino acids. V lost 5 bases to trimming and J lost 6 bases, with 17 bases between them. CDR1 is LGHDT, CDR2 YNNKEL, per germline (reference sequence). The CDR3, as DNA: TGTGCCAGCAGCGCCGGGCCTAGAGGAGTCGAGCAGTACTTC. This gives the protein CASSAGPRGVEQYF.

The sample holds a few counts of this clonotype. V is TRBV7-2 and J is TRBJ2-4, with 9 bases fitting TRBD1. V lost 3 bases, J lost 6 bases, and 3 bases stayed unmatched. Germline V CDR1 and CDR2: SGHTA, FQGNSA. The CDR3 is 14 residues long. CDR3 sequence (DNA): TGTGCCAGCAGCTTGGCGGGACAGGGAAACATTCAGTACTTC. Translation gives CASSLAGQGNIQYF.

J is TRBJ2-1 and V is TRBV2; 10 bases agree with TRBD2. The trim removed 6 bases at V and 6 bases at J, leaving 5 bases unmatched. Germline V CDR1 and CDR2: SNHLY, FYNNEI. CDR3 length: 14 residues. The CDR3 spells CASRGTSVGNEQFF. CDR3 DNA sequence: TGTGCCAGCAGAGGGACTAGCGTCGGCAATGAGCAGTTCTTC. Supplemented by reference TRBV2 and TRBJ2-1, the full variable domain reads EPEVTQTPSHQVTQMGQEVILRCVPISNHLYFYWYRQILGQKVEFLVSFYNNEISEKSEIFDDQFSVERPDGSNFTLKIRSTKLEDSAMYFCASRGTSVGNEQFFGPGTRLTVL.

This clonotype occurred a few times. The chain joins TRBV7-9 to TRBJ1-6; tentatively, D is TRBD1 (5 bases). The germline V gene encodes CDR1 SEHNR and CDR2 FQNEAQ (reference sequence). V was clipped by 5 bases and J by 9 bases, with 14 bases between them. CDR3 length: 14 residues. The DNA for the CDR3 is TGTGCCAGCAGCCTCCCCGGGGGTTCTTCACCCCTCCACTTT. It specifies CASSLPGGSSPLHF.

This clonotype was observed a handful of times. The chain joins TRBV20-1 to TRBJ2-5, with 9 bases that match TRBD1. Gene TRBJ2-7 matches the end of the DNA better, so the J call may be wrong. This CDR3 spans 14 amino acids. Germline V gene sequence: CDR1 DFQATT, CDR2 SNEGSKA (reference sequence). The CDR3 loop reads CSAQAGQGLYEQYF. In DNA form, the CDR3 reads TGCAGTGCTCAGGCGGGACAGGGTCTTTACGAGCAGTACTTC.

V is TRBV10-2 and J is TRBJ2-5; 7 bases match TRBD1. V lost 3 bases to trimming and J lost 4 bases; unmatched junction nucleotides: 8. Germline V CDR1 and CDR2: WSHSY, SAAADI. CDR3 length: 15 residues. The CDR3 region has the DNA TGCGCCAGCAGTGAATGGGGTGGGACAGCAGAGACCCAGTACTTC. Protein: CASSEWGGTAETQYF.

Only a few counts were recorded for this clonotype. The V call is TRBV5-5, the J call TRBJ2-5, with D perhaps TRBD2 (7 bases). Germline assignment: CDR1 SGHKS and CDR2 YYEKEE (reference sequence). Trimming removed 5 bases from V and 2 bases from J, with 19 bases in between. This CDR3 has 16 residues. The chain's CDR3 is CASSKGGGAVQETQYF. The DNA for the CDR3 is TGTGCCAGCAGTAAAGGGGGGGGCGCCGTACAAGAGACCCAGTACTTC.

The V and J genes are TRBV2 and TRBJ2-7, with D possibly being TRBD2 (7 bases). Per the germline V gene, CDR1 is SNHLY and CDR2 is FYNNEI. Trimming shortened V by 6 bases and J by 6 bases, and 12 bases separated the two germline ends. The CDR3 consists of 12 residues. The CDR3 bases are TGTGCCAGCAGGGGAGGGGGACCCGAGCAGTACTTC. This gives the protein CASRGGGPEQYF. The full variable domain, its missing parts supplied by reference TRBV2 and TRBJ2-7, is EPEVTQTPSHQVTQMGQEVILRCVPISNHLYFYWYRQILGQKVEFLVSFYNNEISEKSEIFDDQFSVERPDGSNFTLKIRSTKLEDSAMYFCASRGGGPEQYFGPGTRLTVT.

The sample holds a few counts of this clonotype. The chain carries TRBV5-1 and TRBJ1-6, with D tentatively TRBD1 (6 bases). V lost 3 bases, J lost 6 bases, and 16 bases lay in between. The CDR3 spans 16 residues. The V gene's germline CDR1 is SGHRS and CDR2 YFSETQ. Here the CDR3 DNA reads TGCGCCAGCAGCTGGAGGTCGGGACAACCTAATTCACCCCTCCACTTT. Translating gives CASSWRSGQPNSPLHF.

The genes are TRBV9 and TRBJ2-7; D is uncertain. The CDR3 runs 15 residues. Trimming cost V 1 base and J 2 bases, with 13 bases left between them. Germline V gene lookup returns CDR1 SGDLS and CDR2 YYNGEE. This CDR3 is CASSVKPTGTYEQYF. In DNA form, the CDR3 reads TGTGCCAGCAGCGTAAAACCCACCGGCACCTACGAGCAGTACTTC.

Concerning this clonotype itself: At one end the junction does not follow the germline gene, possibly because of a read error. The gene calls are TRBV5-1 and TRBJ2-7; weak D call: TRBD1 (6 bases). The CDR3 spans 15 residues. Germline CDR1 is SGHRS and CDR2 is YFSETQ. The CDR3 spells CASTSLDSLSYEQYF. CDR3 sequence (DNA): TGTGCCAGCACCAGTTTGGACAGCCTCTCCTACGAGCAGTACTTC.

Only a few counts were recorded for this clonotype. CDR3: CSARDRGSYNEQFF. CDR3 nucleotide sequence: TGCAGTGCTAGAGACAGGGGGAGCTACAATGAGCAGTTCTTC. The chain employs TRBV20-1 and TRBJ2-1; 7 bases align to TRBD1. V lost 0 bases, J lost 3 bases, and 2 bases stayed unmatched. The germline V gene has CDR1 DFQATT and CDR2 SNEGSKA (reference sequence). CDR3 length: 14 residues.

The chain has TRBV29-1 and TRBJ1-2; a possible D gene is TRBD1 (5 bases). The ends were cut back, 1 base at V and 6 bases at J, with 9 bases in the middle. Germline V gene sequence: CDR1 SQVTM, CDR2 ANQGSEA. CDR3 length: 12 residues. Here the CDR3 reads CSVEAGRDGYTF. The CDR3 region has the DNA TGCAGCGTTGAAGCAGGGAGGGATGGCTACACCTTC.

This clonotype was found a few times. CDR3 nucleotides: TGTGCCAGCTCAAGGGGGGTTCTAGCCAAAAACATTCAGTACTTC. It codes for CASSRGVLAKNIQYF. The chain recombines TRBV12-3 or TRBV12-4 with TRBJ2-4; D is perhaps TRBD1 or TRBD2 (6 bases each). The length of the CDR3 is 15 residues. V gave up 8 bases and J gave up 0 bases, with 14 bases separating them.

For this clonotype: The junction departs from the called germline gene at one end, perhaps through a read error. The V call is TRBV12-3 or TRBV12-4, the J call TRBJ2-3, with 7 bases lining up with TRBD2. CDR3 size: 16 residues. The CDR3 is CASSLSGGTSTDAQYF. Written as DNA, the CDR3 is TGTGCCAGCAGTTTATCCGGGGGGACCAGCACAGATGCGCAGTATTTT.

The chain is built from TRBV4-1 and TRBJ2-7; the match to TRBD2 covers 8 bases. The germline gives CDR1 MGHRA, CDR2 YSYEKL. The CDR3 length is 15 residues. J gave up 0 bases and V 3 bases, and 4 bases lay outside the gene matches. The CDR3 DNA reads as TGCGCCAGCAGCCAGCTAGCGGGCCCCTCCTACGAGCAGTACTTC. Residues: CASSQLAGPSYEQYF.

A remark on this clonotype: One junction end disagrees with the germline gene, perhaps due to a read error. This sequence joins TRBV20-1 and TRBJ2-7, with D possibly being TRBD2 (6 bases). The CDR3 consists of 9 residues. Germline lookup yields CDR1 DFQATT and CDR2 SNEGSKA (reference sequence). Here the CDR3 DNA reads TGCAGGGCTAGCGACGAGCAGTACTTC. Encoded protein: CRASDEQYF.